This passage covers 25 T cell receptor beta chains from one sample sequenced in a study of CD4 T cells in relation to SARS-CoV-2 and coronaviruses. CD4+ T cells from unexposed donors were obtained before the COVID-19 pandemic (2011-2018). CD4+ T cells were isolated from the cells after roughly 11 days of culture. For these TCRs, the target antigens are not known. Sequencing was performed with immunoSEQ multiplex PCR; in TCRdb, only in-frame clones are kept and a portion is missing. The sample includes about 21,000 clones, 74% of them seen just once. The sequencing input was CD4+ T cells from PBMCs, cultured in vitro. These receptors all come from a human donor in good health.

V is TRBV5-1 and J is TRBJ2-1; either TRBD1 or TRBD2 may supply D (5 bases each). CDR1 and CDR2 (germline): SGHRS, YFSETQ. Trimming pared 4 bases from V and 9 bases from J, leaving 14 bases between. The CDR3 runs 13 residues. CDR3 region: CASSHKGDGEQFF. CDR3 coding DNA: TGCGCCAGCAGCCATAAAGGGGACGGTGAGCAGTTCTTC.

The rearrangement links TRBV30 to TRBJ1-1; D call uncertain. Germline V gives CDR1 GTSNPN, CDR2 SVGIG (reference sequence). Between the trimmed V and J ends, which lost 0 bases and 4 bases, there was a span of 9 bases. This CDR3 region has 13 residues. The CDR3 coding sequence is TGTGCCTGGAGTGTAACCGGCCGCACTGAAGCTTTCTTT. It translates to CAWSVTGRTEAFF.

This clone has just a few counts. The J gene is TRBJ2-1, the V gene TRBV9; D might be TRBD2 (5 bases). The CDR3 is 13 amino acids. Trimming took off 4 bases at V and 5 bases at J, with 10 bases between the two ends. The germline CDR1 and CDR2 sequences are SGDLS and YYNGEE. The CDR3 sequence: CASSQEGNNEQFF. The CDR3 DNA sequence: TGTGCCAGCAGCCAAGAGGGCAACAATGAGCAGTTCTTC.

The J gene is TRBJ2-1, the V gene TRBV11-1; the D is unclear. Germline V gene data show CDR1 as SGHAT and CDR2 as FQDESV (reference sequence). CDR3 size: 15 residues. Trimming cost V 4 bases and J 0 bases, with 10 bases left between them. The CDR3 reads CASSSWGSSYNEQFF. In DNA, the CDR3 is TGTGCCAGCAGCTCGTGGGGAAGCTCCTACAATGAGCAGTTCTTC. Supplemented by reference TRBV11-1 and TRBJ2-1, the full variable domain reads EAEVAQSPRYKITEKSQAVAFWCDPISGHATLYWYRQILGQGPELLVQFQDESVVDDSQLPKDRFSAERLKGVDSTLKIQPAELGDSAMYLCASSSWGSSYNEQFFGPGTRLTVL.

This clone appeared once. The chain carries TRBV18 and TRBJ2-1, with 10 bases identical to TRBD2. The CDR3 is made up of 17 amino acids. Trimming cost V 5 bases and J 0 bases; bases outside gene matches: 7. CDR1 and CDR2 from the germline V gene are KGHSH and LQKENI. This CDR3 is CASSAGTSVYSYNEQFF. Here the CDR3 DNA reads TGTGCCAGCTCAGCCGGGACTAGCGTATACTCCTACAATGAGCAGTTCTTC.

The chain carries TRBV6-1 and TRBJ2-6, with 11 bases aligning to TRBD1. CDR1 and CDR2 (germline): MNHNS, SASEGT. CDR3 length: 18 residues. J gave up 2 bases and V 4 bases, and 7 bases lay outside the gene matches. CDR3 nucleotides: TGTGCCAGCAGTGCCCGAAGGACAGGGGGCGCTGGGGCCAACGTCCTGACTTTC. This encodes CASSARRTGGAGANVLTF.

The chain employs TRBV18 and TRBJ1-3; perhaps TRBD1 as D (5 bases). Between the trimmed V and J ends, which lost 5 bases and 2 bases, there was a span of 13 bases. Germline V lookup: CDR1 KGHSH, CDR2 LQKENI. This CDR3 contains 15 residues. CDR3 in amino acids: CASSIAGQAGNTIYF. The DNA of the CDR3 is TGTGCCAGCTCAATAGCCGGACAAGCTGGAAACACCATATATTTT.

The chain joins TRBV14 to TRBJ2-3; unclear D gene. CDR3 length: 16 amino acids. V was clipped by 0 bases and J by 2 bases, with 12 bases between them. From germline, CDR1 is SGHDN and CDR2 FVKESK. The DNA for the CDR3 is TGTGCCAGCAGCCAAGATGGAGTTTTCCTCACAGATACGCAGTATTTT. Protein product: CASSQDGVFLTDTQYF.

The V call is TRBV7-9, the J call TRBJ2-2; TRBD1 agrees at 9 bases. The V segment lost 4 bases and the J segment 6 bases; nucleotides outside the gene matches: 3. This CDR3 is 14 amino acids long. In germline, CDR1 is SEHNR, CDR2 FQNEAQ (reference sequence). The CDR3 region is CASSYRQGAGELFF. The DNA of the CDR3 is TGTGCCAGCAGCTACCGACAGGGGGCCGGGGAGCTGTTTTTT.

This clone was observed a few times. The chain has TRBV27 and TRBJ1-1; the D is unclear. The CDR3 has 13 amino acids. V was trimmed by 8 bases and J by 8 bases, leaving 18 bases between them. Germline V lookup: CDR1 MNHEY, CDR2 SMNVEV (reference sequence). The CDR3 protein is CASRSLFGGEAFF. The CDR3 bases are TGTGCCAGCCGAAGTCTCTTTGGTGGAGAAGCTTTCTTT.

As concerns this clone: An end of the junction differs from the germline gene, which may be a read error. DNA of the CDR3: TGCGCCAGCCCTTCCGACTTGACAGGGAAGGTAGCAAGGCTCTTC. It translates to CASPSDLTGKVARLF. This sequence joins TRBV10-1 and TRBJ2-1; 7 bases agree with TRBD1. The CDR3 is 15 residues long. Germline assignment: CDR1 WNHNN and CDR2 SYGVQD (reference sequence).

To note about this clone: At one of its ends the junction is not consistent with the germline gene, which may arise from a read error. V is TRBV18 and J is TRBJ1-1; tentative D call: TRBD1 (5 bases). Germline loops: CDR1 KGHSH, CDR2 LQKENI. This CDR3 is 13 amino acids long. CDR3 nucleotide sequence: TGTGCCAGCTCACCCTCCGGTGCCGGGGCCCCGCGCTTT. Translation: CASSPSGAGAPRF.

This clone was observed a single time. The chain links TRBV25-1 to TRBJ1-2; a weak D match, TRBD1 (5 bases). The V gene's germline CDR1 is MGHDK and CDR2 SYGVNS. The V end was cut by 5 bases, the J end by 4 bases, with 8 bases between. This CDR3 comprises 12 residues. The CDR3 DNA reads as TGTGCCAGCAGTCAGGGTCCCTATGGCTACACCTTC. Encoded protein: CASSQGPYGYTF.

The gene calls are TRBV10-3 and TRBJ2-7, with D perhaps matching TRBD1 or TRBD2 (5 bases each). This CDR3 has 14 residues. Germline CDR1 and CDR2: ENHRY and SYGVKD. V was trimmed by 0 bases and J by 7 bases, leaving 13 bases between them. The CDR3 region has the DNA TGTGCCATCAGTGAGTCGACGGGACCCTGGGAGCAGTACTTC. Its translation is CAISESTGPWEQYF.

This chain links TRBV5-1 with TRBJ2-5; 14 nucleotides line up with TRBD2. The V gene end was trimmed by 7 bases and the J gene end by 4 bases; junction bases not matched to a gene: 9. The CDR3 has 16 amino acids. The germline V gene has CDR1 SGHRS and CDR2 YFSETQ. CDR3 nucleotide sequence: TGCGCCAGCGGAGACCGTGGACTAGCGGGAGGAGAGACCCAGTACTTC. Translating gives CASGDRGLAGGETQYF.

The CDR3 region is CASSKFQVDGDEQFF. The CDR3 nucleotides are TGCGCCAGCAGCAAATTCCAGGTTGACGGCGATGAGCAGTTCTTC. The chain carries TRBV10-1 and TRBJ2-1, with D unclear. The V and J ends lost 6 bases and 8 bases respectively, with 20 bases between them. This CDR3 has 15 amino acids. In germline, CDR1 is WNHNN, CDR2 SYGVQD (reference sequence).

This clone has more than one count but fewer than ten. The genes are TRBV2 and TRBJ1-3; 7 nucleotides line up with TRBD1. Germline V lookup: CDR1 SNHLY, CDR2 FYNNEI. V was pared by 6 bases and J by 8 bases, with 10 bases of the junction left unmatched. This CDR3 is built from 14 residues. The CDR3 loop reads CASRETGTRDTIYF. Written as DNA, the CDR3 is TGTGCCAGCAGGGAGACAGGGACCCGGGACACCATATATTTT.

This chain links TRBV2 with TRBJ2-1; D is unresolved. The CDR3 spans 16 residues. V dropped 6 bases and J dropped 6 bases, with 21 bases sitting between them. In germline, CDR1 is SNHLY, CDR2 FYNNEI. In DNA, the CDR3 is TGTGCCAGCAGAGAAACCGGGCGCGCCCTTTCCAATGAGCAGTTCTTC. Translating it yields CASRETGRALSNEQFF.

The chain employs TRBV19 and TRBJ1-2; no clear D. V was cut by 6 bases and J by 4 bases, with 24 bases left in between. Germline CDR1 and CDR2: LNHDA and SQIVND (reference sequence). The CDR3 runs to 17 residues. Here the CDR3 reads CASSDPVASGSSYGYTF. The CDR3 coding sequence is TGTGCCAGTAGCGATCCTGTCGCGTCGGGGTCGTCCTATGGCTACACCTTC. Complete variable domain (other parts from reference TRBV19 and TRBJ1-2): DGGITQSPKYLFRKEGQNVTLSCEQNLNHDAMYWYRQDPGQGLRLIYYSQIVNDFQKGDIAEGYSVSREKKESFPLTVTSAQKNPTAFYLCASSDPVASGSSYGYTFGSGTRLTVV.

This chain links TRBV5-4 with TRBJ2-3, with no clear D. V shed 0 bases and J shed 5 bases, with 1 base lying between them. CDR3 size: 11 residues. Germline assignment: CDR1 SGHNT and CDR2 YYREEE (reference sequence). Here the CDR3 DNA reads TGTGCCAGCAGCTTGGAAGATACGCAGTATTTT. It specifies CASSLEDTQYF.

The chain links TRBV6-5 to TRBJ2-7; 9 bases align to TRBD2. The CDR3 covers 16 residues. The junction had 8 bases not matched to a gene; V was cut back by 4 bases and J by 1 base. Germline V lookup: CDR1 MNHEY, CDR2 SVGAGI. This chain's CDR3 is CASSSIAGVRSYEQYF. CDR3 DNA: TGTGCCAGCAGTTCCATAGCGGGAGTGAGGTCCTACGAGCAGTACTTC.

This rearrangement joins TRBV12-2 to TRBJ1-6; TRBD1 is the table's D call, not checked against the DNA. TRBV12-2 is a documented pseudogene. The CDR3 extends over 18 amino acids. The DNA of the CDR3 is TGTGCAAGTCGCTTAGTAGGAGGCAGGGGGCCTTATAATTCACCCCTCCACTTT. Translating it yields CASRLVGGRGPYNSPLHF.

This chain connects TRBV6-5 to TRBJ1-1; possible D gene TRBD1, 5 bases. Germline CDR1 is MNHEY and CDR2 is SVGAGI. Trimming pared 5 bases from V and 1 base from J, leaving 11 bases between. CDR3 size: 14 residues. The CDR3 DNA follows: TGTGCCAGCAGTCAGGGAAACTGGAACACTGAAGCTTTCTTT. This sequence encodes CASSQGNWNTEAFF.

This clone occurred once. The chain couples TRBV14 to TRBJ1-4; perhaps TRBD1 as D (5 bases). The V end lost 0 bases, the J end lost 7 bases, and 15 bases lay between the germline ends. Germline CDR1 SGHDN, CDR2 FVKESK. This CDR3 is 16 amino acids long. The CDR3: CASSQELGGLGEKLFF. CDR3 sequence (DNA): TGTGCCAGCAGCCAAGAGTTGGGGGGACTCGGTGAAAAACTGTTTTTT.

The chain has TRBV19 and TRBJ2-5; 12 positions agree with TRBD2. V lost 3 bases and J lost 2; bases outside the gene matches: 4. Germline CDR1 is LNHDA and CDR2 is SQIVND (reference sequence). The CDR3 sequence is 16 residues long. The DNA for the CDR3 is TGTGCCAGTAGTATGACTAGCGGGAGTAGGCAAGAGACCCAGTACTTC. As protein: CASSMTSGSRQETQYF. The full variable domain, completed using reference TRBV19 and TRBJ2-5, is DGGITQSPKYLFRKEGQNVTLSCEQNLNHDAMYWYRQDPGQGLRLIYYSQIVNDFQKGDIAEGYSVSREKKESFPLTVTSAQKNPTAFYLCASSMTSGSRQETQYFGPGTRLLVL.